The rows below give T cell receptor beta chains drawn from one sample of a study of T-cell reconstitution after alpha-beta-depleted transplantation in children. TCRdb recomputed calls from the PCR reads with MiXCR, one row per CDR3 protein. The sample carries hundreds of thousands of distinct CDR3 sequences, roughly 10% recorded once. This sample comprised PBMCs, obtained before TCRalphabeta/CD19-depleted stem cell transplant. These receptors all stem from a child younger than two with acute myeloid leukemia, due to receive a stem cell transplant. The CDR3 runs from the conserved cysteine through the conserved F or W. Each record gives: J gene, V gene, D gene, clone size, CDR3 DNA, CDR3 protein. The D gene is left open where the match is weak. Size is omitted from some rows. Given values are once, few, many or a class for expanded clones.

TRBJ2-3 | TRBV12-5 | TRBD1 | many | TGTGCTAGTGGTCGGGACAGCCACACAGATACGCAGTATTTT | CASGRDSHTDTQYF
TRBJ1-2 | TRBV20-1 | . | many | TGCAGTGCTAGAGGTTGGGGGGATGGCTACACCTTC | CSARGWGDGYTF
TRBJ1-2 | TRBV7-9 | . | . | TGTGCCAGCAGCGGTCGTCAAGAGTTTAACTATGGCTACACCTTC | CASSGRQEFNYGYTF
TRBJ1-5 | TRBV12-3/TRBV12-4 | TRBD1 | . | TGTACCAGCAGATGGGGACAGAATCAGCCCCAGCATTTT | CTSRWGQNQPQHF
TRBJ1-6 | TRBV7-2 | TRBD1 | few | TGTGCCAGCAGCTTAGGAGGGACAGCTTTAGGTTCACCCCTCCACTTT | CASSLGGTALGSPLHF
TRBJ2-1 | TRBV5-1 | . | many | TGCGCCAGCAGCTTGGAAGGCTATGAGCAGTTCTTC | CASSLEGYEQFF
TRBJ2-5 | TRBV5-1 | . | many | TGCGCCAGCAGCTTGGTTCACCGGACGGTTGGACTACAAGAGACCCAGTACTTC | CASSLVHRTVGLQETQYF
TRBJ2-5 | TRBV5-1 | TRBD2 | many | TGCGCCAGCAGCTTGGGAATAGCGGGGGCCCAAGAGACCCAGTACTTC | CASSLGIAGAQETQYF
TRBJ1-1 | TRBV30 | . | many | TGTGCCTGGAGTGTACGGAACACTGAAGCTTTCTTT | CAWSVRNTEAFF
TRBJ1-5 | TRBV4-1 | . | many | TGCGCCAGCAGTTCTCAGAGCAATCAGCCCCAGCATTTT | CASSSQSNQPQHF
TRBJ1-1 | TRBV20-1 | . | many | TGCAGTGCTCAGGGCACTGAAGCTTTCTTT | CSAQGTEAFF
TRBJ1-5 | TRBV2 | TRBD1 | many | TGTGCCAGCAGCCGGGACAGGGCTAATCAGCCCCAGCATTTT | CASSRDRANQPQHF
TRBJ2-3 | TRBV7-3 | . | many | TGTGCCAGCAGCTTAATACAGGGATTAACAGATACGCAGTATTTT | CASSLIQGLTDTQYF
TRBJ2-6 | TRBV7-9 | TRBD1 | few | TGTGCCAGCAGCTTAAAGGCCAGGGGACAGGGAGCCTCTGGGGCCAACGTCCTGACTTTC | CASSLKARGQGASGANVLTF
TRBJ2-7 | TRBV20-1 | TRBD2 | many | TGCAGTGCCAGGACTAGCTTACCCTACGAGCAGTACTTC | CSARTSLPYEQYF
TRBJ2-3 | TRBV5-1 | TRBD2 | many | TGCGCCAGCAGCATTGGGACTAGCGGCACAGATACGCAGTATTTT | CASSIGTSGTDTQYF
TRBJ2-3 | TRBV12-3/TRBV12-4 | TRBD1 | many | TGTGCCAGCAGTGGGACAGGAGGAGGAGGGCAGTATTTT | CASSGTGGGGQYF
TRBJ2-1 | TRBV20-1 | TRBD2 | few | TGCAGTGCTAGAGGCGTACTAGCGTTCCATGAGCAGTTCTTC | CSARGVLAFHEQFF
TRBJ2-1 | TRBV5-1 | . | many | TGCGCCAGCAGCTCCAGGTTGACGGAGAACTCTCACTACAATGAGCAGTTCTTC | CASSSRLTENSHYNEQFF
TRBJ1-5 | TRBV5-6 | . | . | TGTGCCAGCAGCTTGGATCCCTATACGCAGCATTTT | CASSLDPYTQHF
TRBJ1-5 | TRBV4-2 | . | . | TGTGCCAGCAGCCAGGCCGAGGCGGTGTATAGCAATCAGCCCCAGCATTTT | CASSQAEAVYSNQPQHF
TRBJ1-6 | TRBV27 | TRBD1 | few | TGTGCCAGCAGTTTGGGGACACAGGGGGCGACCTCACCCCTCCACTTT | CASSLGTQGATSPLHF
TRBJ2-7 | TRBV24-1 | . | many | TGTGCCACCAGTGATTTCGACGGTAACTCCTACGAGCAGTACTTC | CATSDFDGNSYEQYF
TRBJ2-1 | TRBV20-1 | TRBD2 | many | TGCAGTGCCAGAGCGGGGCTTCCACTCAATGAGCAGTTCTTC | CSARAGLPLNEQFF
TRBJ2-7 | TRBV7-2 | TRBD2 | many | TGTGCCAGCAACCCTAGCGGGAGGTACGAGCAGTACTTC | CASNPSGRYEQYF
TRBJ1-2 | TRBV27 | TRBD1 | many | TGTGCCAGCATACCCCGACAGGGGCCCTATGGCTACACCTTC | CASIPRQGPYGYTF
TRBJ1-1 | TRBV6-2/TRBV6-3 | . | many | TGTGCCAGCATTCGGGGAGGACCGATGAACACTGAAGCTTTCTTT | CASIRGGPMNTEAFF
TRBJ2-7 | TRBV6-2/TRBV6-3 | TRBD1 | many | TGTGCCAGCGGGGACAGGGGACACGAGCAGTACTTC | CASGDRGHEQYF
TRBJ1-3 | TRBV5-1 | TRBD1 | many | TGCGCCAGCTCAGGGGGCGCAGGAAACACCATATATTTT | CASSGGAGNTIYF